The present T cell receptor (beta chain) was sequenced within a study of blood T cell repertoires in COVID-19. Study summary: Nucleic acid was either cDNA or gDNA, and it came from T cells, B-cell-depleted T cells, or PBMCs.

The CDR3 extends over 13 amino acids. Unmatched junction bases numbered 5, after V lost 6 bases and J lost 6 bases. Germline V gives CDR1 MNHEY, CDR2 SVGAGI. Clones were sequenced by immunoSEQ multiplex PCR, and TCRdb holds only the in-frame ones, with some missing. The sample lists tens of thousands of clones; 80% to 90% were seen once. The chain uses TRBV6-5 and TRBJ1-5, with 7 positions matching TRBD1. The sample taken for sequencing was peripheral blood. This TCR was recovered from a man in his fifties or sixties with active COVID-19. The CDR3 sequence: CASSDRDGQPQHF. The CDR3 DNA is TGTGCCAGCAGCGACAGGGATGGTCAGCCCCAGCATTTT.